These 12 T cell receptor beta chains came from one sample sequenced in a study of T cell responses to AZD1222 COVID-19 vaccine. Generated by immunoSEQ multiplex PCR, the TCRdb table keeps only in-frame clones and is missing some. The data contain some 150,000 clones, about 93% of them singletons. Here the sequenced sample was peripheral blood, taken on day 0 of AZD1222 vaccination. All receptors come from an adult in good health.

This clone was seen just once. The chain carries TRBV19 and TRBJ2-7; weak D call: TRBD2 (5 bases). The germline CDR1 and CDR2 sequences are LNHDA and SQIVND (reference sequence). CDR3 length: 13 residues. The V gene lost 7 bases and the J gene lost 6 bases, with 16 bases spanning the gap. CDR3 amino acids: CASTDQIGGEQYF. DNA for the CDR3: TGTGCCAGTACCGATCAAATAGGAGGCGAGCAGTACTTC.

The chain uses TRBV11-1 and TRBJ1-5, with no clear D. Germline V gives CDR1 SGHAT, CDR2 FQDESV (reference sequence). The CDR3 consists of 14 residues. The V end was cut by 5 bases, the J end by 2 bases, with 10 bases between. The CDR3 sequence: CASSPGPGNQPQHF. The CDR3 DNA is TGTGCCAGCAGCCCAGGACCTGGCAATCAGCCCCAGCATTTT.

J is TRBJ2-1 and V is TRBV5-1, with 9 bases that match TRBD1. Trimming cost V 1 base and J 8 bases; bases outside gene matches: 10. Germline V gene lookup returns CDR1 SGHRS and CDR2 YFSETQ. The CDR3 length is 16 residues. Here the CDR3 reads CASSLQPGQGIHEQFF. The CDR3 DNA follows: TGCGCCAGCAGCTTGCAACCGGGACAGGGTATCCATGAGCAGTTCTTC.

This clone was counted once. The V and J genes are TRBV5-4 and TRBJ2-7; tentative D call: TRBD2 (7 bases). V was trimmed by 4 bases and J by 2 bases, leaving 13 bases between them. The CDR3 runs 14 residues. The germline gives CDR1 SGHNT, CDR2 YYREEE (reference sequence). This chain's CDR3 is CASSIRGGPYEQYF. In DNA, the CDR3 is TGTGCCAGCAGCATTAGGGGGGGGCCCTACGAGCAGTACTTC.

The rearrangement links TRBV6-6 to TRBJ1-5; D unclear. Germline values: CDR1 MNHNY, CDR2 SVGAGI (reference sequence). V was pared by 0 bases and J by 3 bases, with 3 bases between. The CDR3 totals 13 residues. CDR3 amino acids: CASSYSNNQPQHF. CDR3 nucleotide sequence: TGTGCCAGCAGTTACTCGAACAATCAGCCCCAGCATTTT.

CDR3 nucleotides: TGTGCCAGTAGTACCACTGGGACAGGGTCTCAGCCCCAGCATTTT. Translating gives CASSTTGTGSQPQHF. J is TRBJ1-5 and V is TRBV19, with 9 bases lining up with TRBD1. V was clipped by 4 bases and J by 6 bases; unmatched bases: 7. Germline V gives CDR1 LNHDA, CDR2 SQIVND (reference sequence). This CDR3 is 15 amino acids long. The complete variable domain, with remaining parts taken from reference TRBV19 and TRBJ1-5, reads DGGITQSPKYLFRKEGQNVTLSCEQNLNHDAMYWYRQDPGQGLRLIYYSQIVNDFQKGDIAEGYSVSREKKESFPLTVTSAQKNPTAFYLCASSTTGTGSQPQHFGDGTRLSIL.

The chain uses TRBV6-1 and TRBJ2-1; D is possibly TRBD2 (6 bases). The V end was cut by 3 bases, the J end by 9 bases, with 15 bases between. The germline gives CDR1 MNHNS, CDR2 SASEGT. CDR3 length equals 14 residues. This chain's CDR3 is CASSDMEGSAEQFF. The CDR3 DNA is TGTGCCAGCAGTGATATGGAGGGTAGTGCTGAGCAGTTCTTC.

The chain joins TRBV12-3 or TRBV12-4 to TRBJ1-2, with D unclear. V was trimmed by 6 bases and J by 2 bases, leaving 7 bases between them. CDR3 size: 12 residues. The CDR3 region is CASSRSNYGYTF. The CDR3 nucleotides are TGTGCCAGCAGCAGGTCAAACTATGGCTACACCTTC.

V and J are TRBV29-1 and TRBJ1-1; D is ambiguous. Per the germline V gene, CDR1 is SQVTM and CDR2 is ANQGSEA. CDR3 length equals 13 residues. Trimming pared 4 bases from V and 2 bases from J, leaving 11 bases between. CDR3 sequence: CSVAWTVNTEAFF. As DNA, the CDR3 is TGCAGCGTTGCCTGGACCGTTAACACTGAAGCTTTCTTT.

This chain joins TRBV7-9 and TRBJ2-1, with D perhaps matching TRBD2 (6 bases). CDR1 is SEHNR, CDR2 FQNEAQ, per germline (reference sequence). There are 18 residues in the CDR3. Trimming pared 5 bases from V and 2 bases from J, leaving 22 bases between. In nucleotides, the CDR3 is TGTGCCAGCAGCCCAAACATGGCGGGGCGGGCCGCCTACAATGAGCAGTTCTTC. This translates into CASSPNMAGRAAYNEQFF.

V and J are TRBV15 and TRBJ1-5; possible D gene TRBD1, 5 bases. The ends were cut back, 5 bases at V and 2 bases at J, with 7 bases in the middle. The CDR3 has 13 residues. From germline, CDR1 is LNHNV and CDR2 YYDKDF (reference sequence). The CDR3 spells CATSGGGNQPQHF. The CDR3 nucleotides are TGTGCCACCAGCGGGGGGGGCAATCAGCCCCAGCATTTT.

The chain is built from TRBV9 and TRBJ1-2; 8 bases are a match to TRBD1. This CDR3 region has 15 residues. Germline values: CDR1 SGDLS, CDR2 YYNGEE. J lost 4 bases, V lost 0 bases, and 5 bases had no gene match. CDR3 amino acids: CASSVGAGGPYGYTF. CDR3 bases: TGTGCCAGCAGCGTAGGGGCAGGGGGCCCCTATGGCTACACCTTC. The complete variable domain, with remaining parts taken from reference TRBV9 and TRBJ1-2, reads DSGVTQTPKHLITATGQRVTLRCSPRSGDLSVYWYQQSLDQGLQFLIQYYNGEERAKGNILERFSAQQFPDLHSELNLSSLELGDSALYFCASSVGAGGPYGYTFGSGTRLTVV.